These 24 T cell receptor beta chains originate from one sample sequenced in a study of CD8 T cells in ankylosing spondylitis. Study results and limitations: What appeared characteristic of ankylosing spondylitis blood was a TCR beta motif of about eight highly homologous variants.

TCRdb ran MiXCR on the 5' RACE reads and lists one entry per CDR3 protein. The sample lists about 390,000 distinct CDR3 sequences; around 22% were seen once. Their target antigens are unknown. The sequenced sample consisted of blood, either unsorted or a sorted T cell fraction (not recorded which). The receptors were gathered from a male donor with ankylosing spondylitis.

This clonotype occurred a few times. The chain carries TRBV12-3 or TRBV12-4 and TRBJ1-6; D might be TRBD1 (6 bases). This CDR3 is built from 14 residues. Trimming removed 5 bases at V and 6 bases at J, with 11 bases between. The chain's CDR3 is CASSTQGSNSPLHF. The CDR3 nucleotides are TGTGCCAGCAGTACCCAGGGGAGTAATTCACCCCTCCACTTT.

This clonotype was recorded a few times. The V gene is TRBV7-2, the J gene TRBJ2-4; D is uncertain. Per the germline V gene, CDR1 is SGHTA and CDR2 is FQGNSA. The CDR3 is made up of 13 amino acids. V shed 1 base and J shed 8 bases, with 9 bases lying between them. CDR3 protein: CASSLDRNYIQYF. CDR3 nucleotide sequence: TGTGCCAGCAGCTTAGACAGAAACTACATTCAGTACTTC. Supplemented by reference TRBV7-2 and TRBJ2-4, the full variable domain reads GAGVSQSPSNKVTEKGKDVELRCDPISGHTALYWYRQSLGQGLEFLIYFQGNSAPDKSGLPSDRFSAERTGGSVSTLTIQRTQQEDSAVYLCASSLDRNYIQYFGAGTRLSVL.

The chain combines TRBV20-1 with TRBJ2-1, with 8 bases lining up with TRBD2. The CDR3 extends over 14 amino acids. Trimming at V came to 3 bases and at J to 4 bases, leaving 5 bases not matched to a gene. Germline-derived CDR1 and CDR2 are DFQATT and SNEGSKA (reference sequence). The DNA of the CDR3 is TGCAGTGCTAGGTCTAGCGGGCTGTACAATGAGCAGTTCTTC. This encodes CSARSSGLYNEQFF.

J is TRBJ2-7 and V is TRBV4-1; no clear D gene. The CDR3 sequence is 13 residues long. CDR1 and CDR2 from the germline V gene are MGHRA and YSYEKL. Between the trimmed V and J ends, which lost 0 bases and 8 bases, there was a span of 11 bases. The CDR3 loop is CASSQDRPTQQYF. CDR3 sequence (DNA): TGCGCCAGCAGCCAAGATAGGCCAACACAGCAGTACTTC.

The rearrangement links TRBV11-3 to TRBJ2-3, with 7 bases that match TRBD1. The CDR3 extends over 15 amino acids. Germline V gene lookup returns CDR1 SGHNT and CDR2 YENEEA. V lost 1 base to trimming and J lost 2 bases; unmatched junction nucleotides: 3. CDR3 nucleotide sequence: TGTGCCAGCAGCTTAGGGGGGACAGTCACAGATACGCAGTATTTT. This encodes CASSLGGTVTDTQYF.

J is TRBJ2-2 and V is TRBV5-6; 7 nucleotides align to TRBD2. Germline lookup yields CDR1 SGHDT and CDR2 YYEEEE. V gave up 4 bases and J gave up 1 base; unmatched junction bases: 7. The length of the CDR3 is 16 residues. DNA of the CDR3: TGTGCCAGCAGCGCGGGTCCTAGCGGGAACACCGGGGAGCTGTTTTTT. This sequence encodes CASSAGPSGNTGELFF.

This clonotype came up a few times. The chain links TRBV11-2 to TRBJ2-7; 9 nucleotides line up with TRBD2. Germline CDR1 and CDR2: SGHAT and FQNNGV. The CDR3 has 18 residues. Germline trimming cut 0 bases from V and 2 bases from J; bases unmatched to any gene: 11. This CDR3 reads CASSLDGLAGGHPYEQYF. The CDR3 DNA follows: TGTGCCAGCAGCTTAGACGGGTTGGCGGGAGGGCATCCCTACGAGCAGTACTTC.

This clonotype was seen a handful of times. The rearrangement joins TRBV11-1 to TRBJ2-2, with 12 bases aligning to TRBD2. The CDR3 spans 17 residues. V was clipped by 5 bases and J by 5 bases; unmatched bases: 9. Germline CDR1 reads SGHAT; CDR2 reads FQDESV (reference sequence). CDR3 in amino acids: CASSPASGRARTGELFF. The CDR3 coding sequence is TGTGCCAGCAGCCCGGCTAGCGGGAGGGCTCGGACCGGGGAGCTGTTTTTT.

The V gene is TRBV12-3 or TRBV12-4, the J gene TRBJ1-1; TRBD1 matches at 9 bases. The CDR3 spans 14 residues. J lost 1 base, V lost 7 bases, and 4 bases had no gene match. The CDR3 spells CASKTGGWNTEAFF. The CDR3 DNA follows: TGTGCCAGCAAAACAGGGGGCTGGAACACTGAAGCTTTCTTT.

The J gene is TRBJ2-1, the V gene TRBV7-2; 8 bases align to TRBD2. The CDR3 runs 15 residues. CDR1 and CDR2 (germline): SGHTA, FQGNSA. The trim removed 5 bases at V and 3 bases at J, leaving 6 bases unmatched. CDR3 residues: CASSGQLAVYNEQFF. In DNA form, the CDR3 reads TGTGCCAGCAGCGGCCAACTAGCGGTCTACAATGAGCAGTTCTTC.

This clonotype came up a few times. The V gene is TRBV10-3, the J gene TRBJ2-5; 11 nucleotides agree with TRBD1. The CDR3 is 13 residues long. The V segment lost 8 bases and the J segment 4 bases; nucleotides outside the gene matches: 3. The V gene's germline CDR1 is ENHRY and CDR2 SYGVKD. The CDR3 DNA sequence: TGTGCCATCTCCGGGACAGGGGGAGAGACCCAGTACTTC. Translating it yields CAISGTGGETQYF.

This clonotype was detected only once. The V call is TRBV14, the J call TRBJ2-7, with no clear D. The CDR3 has 12 residues. The germline CDR1 and CDR2 sequences are SGHDN and FVKESK. V dropped 0 bases and J dropped 9 bases, with 9 bases sitting between them. This CDR3 reads CASSQEVLGQYF. CDR3 in DNA: TGTGCCAGCAGCCAAGAGGTCCTCGGGCAGTACTTC.

There are a few counts of this clonotype. The chain links TRBV24-1 to TRBJ2-3; a possible D gene is TRBD2 (5 bases). V was pared by 3 bases and J by 3 bases, with 12 bases between. The CDR3 is 15 amino acids. CDR1 and CDR2 from the germline V gene are KGHDR and SFDVKD. Here the CDR3 reads CATSDPETGTDTQYF. CDR3 nucleotide sequence: TGTGCCACCAGTGATCCCGAGACGGGAACAGATACGCAGTATTTT.

The J gene is TRBJ2-1, the V gene TRBV15; D gene uncertain. This CDR3 has 12 amino acids. Trimming removed 0 bases from V and 15 bases from J, with 12 bases in between. The V gene's germline CDR1 is LNHNV and CDR2 YYDKDF (reference sequence). CDR3 sequence: CATSRDPSVPFF. The CDR3 region has the DNA TGTGCCACCAGCAGAGACCCCAGCGTCCCGTTCTTC.

This sequence joins TRBV2 and TRBJ1-5; no definite D call. The germline V gene encodes CDR1 SNHLY and CDR2 FYNNEI. The CDR3 consists of 14 residues. Deletions cut 6 bases from V and 10 bases from J, with 19 bases between. The CDR3 nucleotides are TGTGCCAGCAGCTTGACACAGAATCAAACACCCCAGCATTTT. Translated, it gives CASSLTQNQTPQHF.

Of note for this clonotype: At one boundary the junction diverges from the germline segment, which might be a read error. The V and J genes are TRBV7-7 and TRBJ1-2; D gene uncertain. The CDR3 has 15 residues. CDR1 is SSHAT, CDR2 FNYEAQ, per germline (reference sequence). CDR3 nucleotides: TGTGCTAGCAGCTTGATGGGTTCCCATCCGGGCGGCTACACCTTC. Protein product: CASSLMGSHPGGYTF.

The J gene is TRBJ2-7, the V gene TRBV4-1; 9 nucleotides align to TRBD1. V trimming: 4 bases; J trimming: 6 bases; junction bases outside the gene matches: 13. Germline lookup yields CDR1 MGHRA and CDR2 YSYEKL. CDR3 length: 16 residues. CDR3 sequence (DNA): TGCGCCAGCAGCCGCTTGGGGGGACAGGGCTCGTCCGAGCAGTACTTC. Translating gives CASSRLGGQGSSEQYF.

The chain joins TRBV18 to TRBJ2-7, with TRBD2 matching over 9 bases. CDR3 length: 13 residues. Unmatched junction bases numbered 3, after V lost 5 bases and J lost 4 bases. Germline V gives CDR1 KGHSH, CDR2 LQKENI. CDR3 DNA: TGTGCCAGCTCAACTAGCGGGCCGTACGAGCAGTACTTC. Translating gives CASSTSGPYEQYF. Using reference TRBV18 and TRBJ2-7 for the parts outside the CDR3, the full variable domain is NAGVMQNPRHLVRRRGQEARLRCSPMKGHSHVYWYRQLPEEGLKFMVYLQKENIIDESGMPKERFSAEFPKEGPSILRIQQVVRGDSAAYFCASSTSGPYEQYFGPGTRLTVT.

The chain uses TRBV20-1 and TRBJ2-1, with 10 positions matching TRBD2. Germline values: CDR1 DFQATT, CDR2 SNEGSKA (reference sequence). With V trimmed by 5 bases and J by 3 bases, 4 bases remained unmatched. There are 14 residues in the CDR3. The CDR3 DNA reads as TGCAGTGCTTCCGGGACTAGCGTCTACAATGAGCAGTTCTTC. Residues: CSASGTSVYNEQFF.

This chain connects TRBV5-6 to TRBJ1-4, with D possibly matching TRBD1 (5 bases). The CDR3 has 15 amino acids. V was clipped by 4 bases and J by 0 bases, with 10 bases between them. From germline, CDR1 is SGHDT and CDR2 YYEEEE. The CDR3 is CASSRGAATNEKLFF. As DNA, the CDR3 is TGTGCCAGCAGCCGTGGGGCTGCAACTAATGAAAAACTGTTTTTT.

In its sample, this clonotype was seen a few times. The rearrangement joins TRBV3-1 to TRBJ2-5, with a tentative D call TRBD2 (5 bases). Trimming stripped 1 base from V and 0 bases from J, with 6 bases between. CDR3 length: 14 residues. CDR1 and CDR2 from the germline V gene are LGHDT and YNNKEL (reference sequence). Here the CDR3 reads CASSQADYQETQYF. CDR3 nucleotides: TGTGCCAGCAGCCAAGCGGACTACCAAGAGACCCAGTACTTC.

The chain recombines TRBV6-2 or TRBV6-3 with TRBJ2-4, with TRBD1 matching over 7 bases. This CDR3 region has 17 residues. Germline CDR1 and CDR2: MNHEY and SVGEGT. With V trimmed by 2 bases and J by 8 bases, 15 bases remained unmatched. Written as DNA, the CDR3 is TGTGCCAGCAGTTACCCCTTTCGGGCAGGGGGTGATTACATTCAGTACTTC. Protein: CASSYPFRAGGDYIQYF.

The chain carries TRBV28 and TRBJ1-5; TRBD1 is a possible D gene (6 bases). V was cut by 5 bases and J by 7 bases, with 27 bases left in between. The CDR3 runs 18 residues. Germline assignment: CDR1 MDHEN and CDR2 SYDVKM. The CDR3 nucleotides are TGTGCCAGCAGTGCCAGCAGTAAATGGTCAGGGGCTAAGCAGCCCCAGCATTTT. As protein: CASSASSKWSGAKQPQHF.

This clonotype was seen a few times. V and J are TRBV29-1 and TRBJ2-5; D may correspond to TRBD1 or TRBD2 (5 bases each). The V and J ends lost 4 bases and 2 bases respectively, with 17 bases between them. This CDR3 has 15 amino acids. The germline V gene encodes CDR1 SQVTM and CDR2 ANQGSEA. The CDR3 is CSVAPRDVVQETQYF. As DNA, the CDR3 is TGCAGCGTTGCCCCCCGGGACGTTGTACAAGAGACCCAGTACTTC. The full variable domain, in which reference TRBV29-1 and TRBJ2-5 provide the parts outside the CDR3, is SAVISQKPSRDICQRGTSLTIQCQVDSQVTMMFWYRQQPGQSLTLIATANQGSEATYESGFVIDKFPISRPNLTFSTLTVSNMSPEDSSIYLCSVAPRDVVQETQYFGPGTRLLVL.